A single sample is the source of the 30 T cell receptor beta chains below, sequenced in a study of T cell repertoires in cytomegalovirus infection (dated by TCRdb to between 2018 and 2021). Their antigens remain unidentified. The instrument was an Illumina HiSeq 1500. TCRdb reran the public reads through fastp at Q25 and MiXCR, keeping productive beta chains. When rows share a CDR3 protein, they turn into one entry using the most common DNA and genes. This sample comprises fewer than 650,000 distinct CDR3 sequences, 40% of them detected only once. The ten biggest clones cover 48% of the sample. The sample's treatment or condition label, in plain terms: in vitro stimulation with specific CMV peptide epitopes to enrich CMV-specific T cells. This material consisted of cultured PBMCs, taken from culture after CMV antigen stimulation. The receptors here all came from a human donor in good health (CMV status not recorded). Some clones in this sample may be carry-over from other donors' samples.

This clonotype has a handful of counts. The V gene is TRBV4-1, the J gene TRBJ2-2; D uncertain. The length of the CDR3 is 15 residues. V dropped 0 bases and J dropped 6 bases, with 11 bases sitting between them. Germline-derived CDR1 and CDR2 are MGHRA and YSYEKL. The CDR3 DNA reads as TGCGCCAGCAGCCAAGATGGAAGGAGAGCCGGGGAGCTGTTTTTT. Translation: CASSQDGRRAGELFF.

A remark on this clonotype: A junction boundary mismatches the germline segment, possibly from a read error. The gene calls are TRBV11-2 and TRBJ1-1, with TRBD1 matching over 7 bases. The CDR3 runs to 15 residues. CDR1 and CDR2 (germline): SGHAT, FQNNGV. Written as DNA, the CDR3 is TGTGCCAGCAGCCTAGACAGGGTACGGGGCACTGAAGCTTTCTTT. Its translation is CASSLDRVRGTEAFF.

This clonotype has a handful of counts. This chain joins TRBV7-8 and TRBJ1-1; possible D gene TRBD1, 6 bases. Germline CDR1 is SGHVS and CDR2 is FQNEAQ. V lost 2 bases and J lost 4, with 17 bases in between. This CDR3 comprises 16 residues. In nucleotides, the CDR3 is TGTGCCAGCAGCTTAAGGGGACCAGGGGATGGCACTGAAGCTTTCTTT. Protein sequence: CASSLRGPGDGTEAFF.

The CDR3 here is CASSRQGARDTQYF. The DNA for the CDR3 is TGTGCCAGCAGCCGGCAGGGGGCAAGAGATACGCAGTATTTT. This chain links TRBV5-4 with TRBJ2-3; 8 bases agree with TRBD1. This CDR3 contains 14 residues. The V gene's germline CDR1 is SGHNT and CDR2 YYREEE (reference sequence). J lost 5 bases, V lost 4 bases, and 6 bases had no gene match.

The rearrangement joins TRBV2 to TRBJ1-6, with D uncertain. V lost 10 bases to trimming and J lost 5 bases, with 12 bases between them. The CDR3 length is 13 residues. CDR1 is SNHLY, CDR2 FYNNEI, per germline. Here the CDR3 reads CATREVNNSPLHF. CDR3 DNA sequence: TGTGCCACCCGGGAGGTCAATAATTCACCCCTCCACTTT.

The gene calls are TRBV2 and TRBJ2-2, with a weak D call TRBD1 (5 bases). The CDR3 loop spans 14 amino acids. The germline gives CDR1 SNHLY, CDR2 FYNNEI. The germline V and J ends were trimmed by 6 bases and 3 bases, with 11 bases remaining between them. The CDR3 region has the DNA TGTGCCAGCAGGATTCAGGGTTACACCGGGGAGCTGTTTTTT. Its translation is CASRIQGYTGELFF.

This clonotype has just a few counts. The rearrangement links TRBV6-5 to TRBJ1-5; D possibly corresponds to TRBD1 (5 bases). V was shortened by 6 bases and J by 7 bases, with 16 bases between the two germline ends. CDR3 length: 14 residues. Germline-derived CDR1 and CDR2 are MNHEY and SVGAGI. The CDR3 sequence is CASRQAGGGQPQHF. CDR3 nucleotide sequence: TGTGCCAGCAGACAGGCGGGGGGAGGCCAGCCCCAGCATTTT.

This clonotype was observed a handful of times. This chain connects TRBV14 to TRBJ2-7; TRBD1 agrees at 9 bases. This CDR3 is 17 amino acids long. The germline V gene has CDR1 SGHDN and CDR2 FVKESK. Trimming at V came to 2 bases and at J to 5 bases, leaving 13 bases not matched to a gene. This chain's CDR3 is CASSQHPRGTGRDEQYF. The CDR3 DNA reads as TGTGCCAGCAGCCAACACCCGCGGGGGACAGGGAGGGACGAGCAGTACTTC.

CDR3 bases: TGCAGTGCTAGCCCCCTTTTGGCGGGGGGGTTCCATGAGCAGTTCTTC. Its protein product is CSASPLLAGGFHEQFF. This chain connects TRBV20-1 to TRBJ2-1, with 9 nucleotides matching TRBD2. Germline lookup yields CDR1 DFQATT and CDR2 SNEGSKA (reference sequence). The CDR3 runs 16 residues. J gave up 8 bases and V 3 bases, and 14 bases lay outside the gene matches.

In this sample, this clonotype turned up a few times. The rearrangement links TRBV6-2 or TRBV6-3 to TRBJ2-1, with unresolved D. V shed 8 bases and J shed 12 bases, with 23 bases lying between them. CDR1 is MNHEY, CDR2 SVGEGT, per germline. The CDR3 extends over 14 amino acids. The CDR3 here is CASHRPALLSRQFF. The CDR3 region has the DNA TGTGCCAGCCATAGACCAGCCCTCCTGTCACGGCAGTTCTTC.

This clonotype was seen a handful of times. The V call is TRBV7-2, the J call TRBJ2-3; D unresolved. Per germline, CDR1 SGHTA and CDR2 FQGNSA. CDR3 size: 13 residues. Between the trimmed V and J ends, which lost 5 bases and 2 bases, there was a span of 8 bases. CDR3 sequence reads: CASSEDFTDTQYF. In nucleotides, the CDR3 is TGTGCCAGCAGCGAGGATTTCACAGATACGCAGTATTTT.

The V call is TRBV12-3 or TRBV12-4, the J call TRBJ1-1; tentative D call: TRBD1 (5 bases). V was clipped by 3 bases and J by 7 bases, with 12 bases between them. The CDR3 is 13 residues long. This CDR3 is CASSFKGEGEAFF. In DNA, the CDR3 is TGTGCCAGCAGTTTCAAAGGGGAGGGTGAAGCTTTCTTT.

This clonotype was observed a handful of times. The chain joins TRBV12-3 or TRBV12-4 to TRBJ2-7; D possibly corresponds to TRBD1 (5 bases). The CDR3 contains 15 residues. Trimming took off 6 bases at V and 2 bases at J, with 17 bases between the two ends. This chain's CDR3 is CASRPGLGAPYEQYF. The CDR3 bases are TGTGCCAGCAGACCTGGTCTAGGGGCCCCCTACGAGCAGTACTTC.

V usage is TRBV12-3 or TRBV12-4 and J usage is TRBJ1-4, with TRBD1 identical over 9 bases. There are 14 residues in the CDR3. The V and J ends lost 6 bases and 8 bases, in that order; junction bases with no gene match: 7. Written as DNA, the CDR3 is TGTGCCAGCAGCATACAGGGGGCCAGGGAAAAACTGTTTTTT. It translates to CASSIQGAREKLFF.

The rearrangement links TRBV7-2 to TRBJ2-7; the D gene is possibly TRBD1 (5 bases). Per the germline V gene, CDR1 is SGHTA and CDR2 is FQGNSA. Trimming took 5 bases from V and 5 from J, leaving 13 bases between them. This CDR3 has 13 amino acids. CDR3 sequence reads: CASSNQGVHEQYF. The CDR3 nucleotides read TGTGCCAGCAGCAACCAGGGTGTACACGAGCAGTACTTC. Full variable domain (rest looked up from reference TRBV7-2 and TRBJ2-7): GAGVSQSPSNKVTEKGKDVELRCDPISGHTALYWYRQSLGQGLEFLIYFQGNSAPDKSGLPSDRFSAERTGGSVSTLTIQRTQQEDSAVYLCASSNQGVHEQYFGPGTRLTVT.

This clonotype was detected a few times. The chain joins TRBV6-2 or TRBV6-3 to TRBJ2-3; 9 bases are a match to TRBD2. The junction had 5 bases not matched to a gene; V was cut back by 5 bases and J by 5 bases. CDR1 and CDR2 from the germline V gene are MNHEY and SVGEGT. CDR3 length equals 14 residues. The CDR3 reads CASSGIAGEDTQYF. The CDR3 DNA sequence: TGTGCCAGCAGTGGTATAGCGGGAGAAGATACGCAGTATTTT.

J is TRBJ2-1 and V is TRBV5-4, with 8 nucleotides matching TRBD2. This CDR3 comprises 16 residues. V dropped 0 bases and J dropped 0; count of bases not matched to a gene: 2. The germline V gene encodes CDR1 SGHNT and CDR2 YYREEE (reference sequence). CDR3: CASSLEGTSSYNEQFF. The CDR3, as DNA: TGTGCCAGCAGCTTGGAGGGGACTAGCTCCTACAATGAGCAGTTCTTC.

The rearrangement uses TRBV29-1 and TRBJ2-2; 8 nucleotides align to TRBD2. Germline CDR1 reads SQVTM; CDR2 reads ANQGSEA. This CDR3 contains 16 residues. J gave up 1 base and V 6 bases, and 10 bases lay outside the gene matches. The CDR3 loop is CSVKGISGVNTGELFF. The DNA for the CDR3 is TGCAGCGTCAAGGGGATTAGCGGGGTGAACACCGGGGAGCTGTTTTTT.

The J gene is TRBJ2-7, the V gene TRBV28, with TRBD1 matching 9 bases. In germline, CDR1 is MDHEN, CDR2 SYDVKM. V lost 10 bases, J lost 5 bases, and 15 bases stayed unmatched. The CDR3 extends over 15 amino acids. This CDR3 is CATIATGTGRDEQYF. CDR3 bases: TGTGCCACCATAGCAACCGGGACAGGGAGGGACGAGCAGTACTTC.

The rearrangement joins TRBV20-1 to TRBJ2-3, with D perhaps matching TRBD1 or TRBD2 (6 bases each). The CDR3 runs to 18 residues. The V gene's germline CDR1 is DFQATT and CDR2 SNEGSKA (reference sequence). Trimming stripped 2 bases from V and 2 bases from J, with 23 bases between. The CDR3 region is CSARPLDGGPPTTDTQYF. The CDR3 DNA reads TGCAGTGCTAGACCGTTGGACGGGGGCCCACCGACCACAGATACGCAGTATTTT.

This clonotype was seen ten or more times. The V call is TRBV7-6, the J call TRBJ2-1; 8 nucleotides match TRBD2. V trimming: 3 bases; J trimming: 5 bases; junction bases outside the gene matches: 12. CDR1 is SGHVS, CDR2 FNYEAQ, per germline. The CDR3 is made up of 17 amino acids. The CDR3 protein is CASSFNYPGTSNNEQFF. CDR3 sequence (DNA): TGTGCCAGCAGCTTTAACTATCCGGGGACTAGTAACAATGAGCAGTTCTTC.

The chain links TRBV7-2 to TRBJ1-6; D uncertain. Trimming pared 5 bases from V and 10 bases from J, leaving 9 bases between. The germline CDR1 and CDR2 sequences are SGHTA and FQGNSA. CDR3 length: 12 amino acids. CDR3 in amino acids: CASSASGSPLHF. Here the CDR3 DNA reads TGTGCCAGCAGCGCCAGCGGCTCACCCCTCCACTTT.

The chain recombines TRBV10-3 with TRBJ2-7; D is tentatively TRBD1 or TRBD2 (5 bases each). V was cut by 8 bases and J by 6 bases, with 20 bases left in between. Germline V CDR1 and CDR2: ENHRY, SYGVKD. The CDR3 spans 14 residues. The CDR3 DNA reads as TGTGCCATCGGGCGGTCAAGGGACCTAGGCGAGCAGTACTTC. Translation gives CAIGRSRDLGEQYF.

This clonotype appeared a few times. DNA for the CDR3: TGTGCCAGCAGCATACTACTAGCGGGAGGAACAGATACGCAGTATTTT. This translates into CASSILLAGGTDTQYF. The chain is built from TRBV7-2 and TRBJ2-3; 12 bases fit TRBD2. From germline, CDR1 is SGHTA and CDR2 FQGNSA. The CDR3 length is 16 residues. V shed 5 bases and J 3 bases; nucleotides not matched to a gene: 6.

The gene calls are TRBV20-1 and TRBJ2-4, with 8 positions matching TRBD2. This CDR3 has 15 residues. The junction had 8 bases not matched to a gene; V was cut back by 1 base and J by 6 bases. The germline V gene encodes CDR1 DFQATT and CDR2 SNEGSKA (reference sequence). The CDR3 DNA reads TGCAGTGCTAGAGGGTCGGGAGGGGCCTTAAACATTCAGTACTTC. Its translation is CSARGSGGALNIQYF.

The chain employs TRBV30 and TRBJ1-1; 7 bases are shared with TRBD1. With 3 bases clipped from V and 4 bases from J, the junction kept 8 bases outside the gene matches. This CDR3 comprises 14 residues. Germline V gene lookup returns CDR1 GTSNPN and CDR2 SVGIG (reference sequence). In nucleotides, the CDR3 is TGTGCCTGGAGCGTTACAGGGGAGGGCACTGAAGCTTTCTTT. It encodes CAWSVTGEGTEAFF. The full variable domain, its missing parts supplied by reference TRBV30 and TRBJ1-1, is SQTIHQWPATLVQPVGSPLSLECTVEGTSNPNLYWYRQAAGRGLQLLFYSVGIGQISSEVPQNLSASRPQDRQFILSSKKLLLSDSGFYLCAWSVTGEGTEAFFGQGTRLTVV.

This clonotype was found a few times. The gene calls are TRBV12-3 or TRBV12-4 and TRBJ1-2, with TRBD1 as a possible D gene (6 bases). The CDR3 covers 15 residues. With 7 bases removed from V and 4 bases from J, the gap between germline ends came to 19 bases. CDR3 in DNA: TGTGCCAGCACCAACTCGGACAGTTCGGGCTATGGCTACACCTTC. This gives the protein CASTNSDSSGYGYTF.

V usage is TRBV4-1 and J usage is TRBJ2-3; 7 bases align to TRBD1. Germline lookup yields CDR1 MGHRA and CDR2 YSYEKL. The CDR3 sequence is 15 residues long. Trimming cost V 2 bases and J 4 bases; bases outside gene matches: 6. CDR3 in amino acids: CASSQLRQGADTQYF. CDR3 nucleotide sequence: TGCGCCAGCAGCCAACTGAGGCAGGGGGCAGATACGCAGTATTTT.

A few counts support this clonotype. This chain connects TRBV7-2 to TRBJ2-1; 9 nucleotides match TRBD2. From germline, CDR1 is SGHTA and CDR2 FQGNSA. With V trimmed by 2 bases and J by 9 bases, 11 bases remained unmatched. The CDR3 is 16 amino acids. CDR3 loop: CASSLSLGGGAFEQFF. The CDR3 DNA follows: TGTGCCAGCAGCTTATCCTTAGGCGGGGGGGCTTTTGAGCAGTTCTTC.

The V call is TRBV7-2, the J call TRBJ2-7; 7 bases are shared with TRBD2. Trimming removed 2 bases from V and 6 bases from J; junction bases left unmatched: 10. In germline, CDR1 is SGHTA, CDR2 FQGNSA. The CDR3 runs to 15 residues. The CDR3 region is CASSLRFAGEGEQYF. CDR3 DNA sequence: TGTGCCAGCAGCTTAAGGTTTGCGGGAGAGGGCGAGCAGTACTTC.